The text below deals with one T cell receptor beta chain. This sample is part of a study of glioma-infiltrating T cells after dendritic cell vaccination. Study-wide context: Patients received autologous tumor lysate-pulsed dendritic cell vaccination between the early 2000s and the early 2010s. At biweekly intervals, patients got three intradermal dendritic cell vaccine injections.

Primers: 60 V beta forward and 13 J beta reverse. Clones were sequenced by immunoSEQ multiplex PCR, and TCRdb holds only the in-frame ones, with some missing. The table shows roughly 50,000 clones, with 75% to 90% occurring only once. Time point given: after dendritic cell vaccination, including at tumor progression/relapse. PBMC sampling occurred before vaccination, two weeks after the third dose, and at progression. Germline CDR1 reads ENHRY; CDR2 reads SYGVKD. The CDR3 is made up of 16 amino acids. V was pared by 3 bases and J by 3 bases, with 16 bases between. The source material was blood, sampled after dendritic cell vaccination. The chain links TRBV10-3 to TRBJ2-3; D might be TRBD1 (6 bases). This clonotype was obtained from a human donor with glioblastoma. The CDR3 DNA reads TGTGCCATCAGTGAAGCGTCAGGGGTGATGACAGATACGCAGTATTTT. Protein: CAISEASGVMTDTQYF.